The 21 T cell receptor beta chains given below trace back to one sample, sequenced in a study of blood T cell repertoires in COVID-19. Only in-frame clones appear in the TCRdb table, and some are missing; sequencing was by immunoSEQ multiplex PCR. The repertoire holds tens of thousands of clones, around 88% seen once, with 16% in the top ten. Sequencing used peripheral blood. The source of these receptors is a man aged 40-49 years with COVID-19, enrolled during active disease.

The chain couples TRBV18 to TRBJ2-3; TRBD2 matches at 12 bases. The germline CDR1 and CDR2 sequences are KGHSH and LQKENI. Unmatched junction bases numbered 9, after V lost 0 bases and J lost 5 bases. The CDR3 contains 18 residues. The CDR3 loop is CASSPPGGPTSGGDTQYF. For the CDR3, the DNA is TGTGCCAGCTCACCACCGGGGGGCCCGACTAGCGGGGGAGATACGCAGTATTTT.

The chain combines TRBV19 with TRBJ1-2; TRBD1 aligns across 9 bases. Germline values: CDR1 LNHDA, CDR2 SQIVND (reference sequence). The trim removed 5 bases at V and 0 bases at J, leaving 10 bases unmatched. The CDR3 covers 17 residues. The DNA for the CDR3 is TGTGCCAGTAGTCCGACCGGGACAGGGCCACCTAACTATGGCTACACCTTC. Translated, it gives CASSPTGTGPPNYGYTF.

J is TRBJ1-1 and V is TRBV10-3; TRBD1 is a possible D gene (6 bases). The CDR3 sequence is 16 residues long. Germline CDR1 and CDR2: ENHRY and SYGVKD. Trimming pared 7 bases from V and 4 bases from J, leaving 22 bases between. CDR3 nucleotides: TGTGCCATCACCCCTGGGTACAGGGTTTCGGCCACTGAAGCTTTCTTT. Its protein product is CAITPGYRVSATEAFF.

This chain links TRBV7-7 with TRBJ2-5, with D perhaps matching TRBD2 (6 bases). The V end lost 1 base, the J end lost 0 bases, and 6 bases lay between the germline ends. The CDR3 has 14 amino acids. CDR1 is SSHAT, CDR2 FNYEAQ, per germline (reference sequence). The DNA for the CDR3 is TGTGCCAGCAGCTTAGTAGCGGACCAAGAGACCCAGTACTTC. Protein product: CASSLVADQETQYF.

The chain couples TRBV18 to TRBJ1-2; tentatively, D is TRBD1 (6 bases). Trimming took off 1 base at V and 4 bases at J, with 13 bases between the two ends. The germline V gene has CDR1 KGHSH and CDR2 LQKENI. The CDR3 extends over 15 amino acids. CDR3 nucleotide sequence: TGTGCCAGCTCACCACTGGGGACAAAAAGCTATGGCTACACCTTC. This encodes CASSPLGTKSYGYTF.

The chain employs TRBV30 and TRBJ1-2, with TRBD1 matching 8 bases. V lost 2 bases to trimming and J lost 4 bases; unmatched junction nucleotides: 3. The V gene's germline CDR1 is GTSNPN and CDR2 SVGIG (reference sequence). The CDR3 contains 13 residues. CDR3 loop: CAWSRDRPYGYTF. CDR3 DNA sequence: TGTGCCTGGAGTAGGGACAGGCCCTATGGCTACACCTTC.

J is TRBJ2-7 and V is TRBV6-5; 8 bases align to TRBD1. V trimming: 6 bases; J trimming: 0 bases; junction bases outside the gene matches: 7. CDR1 and CDR2 (germline): MNHEY, SVGAGI. The length of the CDR3 is 15 residues. CDR3 in amino acids: CASSRGQGGSYEQYF. CDR3 sequence (DNA): TGTGCCAGCAGCCGAGGACAGGGCGGCTCCTACGAGCAGTACTTC.

The genes are TRBV7-2 and TRBJ1-1, with D possibly TRBD1 on 5 matching bases. Germline-derived CDR1 and CDR2 are SGHTA and FQGNSA. Trimming removed 5 bases from V and 7 bases from J, with 17 bases in between. The CDR3 spans 14 residues. The CDR3 sequence is CASSQGRKVGEAFF. The DNA for the CDR3 is TGTGCCAGCAGCCAGGGCAGAAAGGTGGGTGAAGCTTTCTTT. The full variable domain, rest sourced from reference TRBV7-2 and TRBJ1-1, is GAGVSQSPSNKVTEKGKDVELRCDPISGHTALYWYRQSLGQGLEFLIYFQGNSAPDKSGLPSDRFSAERTGGSVSTLTIQRTQQEDSAVYLCASSQGRKVGEAFFGQGTRLTVV.

This clone is a singleton in its sample. This chain links TRBV7-9 with TRBJ2-2; 7 nucleotides align to TRBD2. The J segment lost 2 bases and the V segment lost 11 bases, leaving 5 bases of the junction unmatched. The CDR3 loop spans 13 amino acids. Per the germline V gene, CDR1 is SEHNR and CDR2 is FQNEAQ (reference sequence). The CDR3: CAGSAGNTGELFF. The CDR3 region has the DNA TGTGCCGGATCAGCGGGAAACACCGGGGAGCTGTTTTTT. Based on the CDR3 plus reference TRBV7-9 and TRBJ2-2, the full variable domain is DTGVSQNPRHKITKRGQNVTFRCDPISEHNRLYWYRQTLGQGPEFLTYFQNEAQLEKSRLLSDRFSAERPKGSFSTLEIQRTEQGDSAMYLCAGSAGNTGELFFGEGSRLTVL.

This clone appeared once. The J gene is TRBJ1-4, the V gene TRBV6-6, with D possibly TRBD1 on 6 matching bases. The CDR3 covers 15 residues. Germline V lookup: CDR1 MNHNY, CDR2 SVGAGI (reference sequence). Trimming took 6 bases from V and 8 from J, leaving 19 bases between them. The CDR3 DNA reads TGTGCCAGCAGGCCTGGACAGTTTGAGGAAGAAAAACTGTTTTTT. It translates to CASRPGQFEEEKLFF.

The V and J genes are TRBV5-1 and TRBJ1-1, with D tentatively TRBD1 (6 bases). CDR1 and CDR2 (germline): SGHRS, YFSETQ. The CDR3 sequence is 14 residues long. With 4 bases removed from V and 0 bases from J, the gap between germline ends came to 10 bases. CDR3 region: CASSADSMNTEAFF. DNA of the CDR3: TGCGCCAGCAGCGCGGACAGTATGAACACTGAAGCTTTCTTT. Full variable domain (remainder filled in from reference TRBV5-1 and TRBJ1-1): KAGVTQTPRYLIKTRGQQVTLSCSPISGHRSVSWYQQTPGQGLQFLFEYFSETQRNKGNFPGRFSGRQFSNSRSEMNVSTLELGDSALYLCASSADSMNTEAFFGQGTRLTVV.

In DNA, the CDR3 is TGTGCCAGCAGCCAAGCAACAAGGGGACTGTTTTTT. Translating gives CASSQATRGLFF. This chain connects TRBV3-1 (or the pseudogene TRBV3-2) to TRBJ1-4; D is possibly TRBD1 (5 bases). Trimming took off 1 base at V and 13 bases at J, with 10 bases between the two ends. Germline V lookup: CDR1 LGHDT, CDR2 YNNKEL (reference sequence). CDR3 length equals 12 residues.

The chain uses TRBV3-1 (or the pseudogene TRBV3-2) and TRBJ2-1, with D perhaps matching TRBD2 (5 bases). Germline loops: CDR1 LGHDT, CDR2 YNNKEL (reference sequence). This CDR3 region has 13 residues. V shed 1 base and J shed 6 bases, with 7 bases lying between them. The CDR3 spells CASSQAGINEQFF. The CDR3 bases are TGTGCCAGCAGCCAAGCCGGGATCAATGAGCAGTTCTTC.

V and J are TRBV5-1 and TRBJ2-4; maybe TRBD2 (6 bases). Trimming removed 4 bases at V and 5 bases at J, with 19 bases between. The CDR3 runs to 16 residues. Per germline, CDR1 SGHRS and CDR2 YFSETQ. The chain's CDR3 is CASSMGLRGTQNIQYF. DNA of the CDR3: TGCGCCAGCAGCATGGGACTTCGCGGAACCCAAAACATTCAGTACTTC.

This chain uses TRBV10-3 with TRBJ2-3; D uncertain. V was trimmed by 2 bases and J by 3 bases, leaving 15 bases between them. CDR3 length: 16 residues. Germline V gene sequence: CDR1 ENHRY, CDR2 SYGVKD. The CDR3 sequence is CAISERLSVGTDTQYF. In nucleotides, the CDR3 is TGTGCCATCAGTGAGAGGTTGTCCGTCGGGACAGATACGCAGTATTTT.

The chain is built from TRBV10-1 and TRBJ2-1; a weak D match, TRBD1 (5 bases). V dropped 3 bases and J dropped 8 bases, with 17 bases sitting between them. The CDR3 has 15 residues. CDR1 and CDR2 from the germline V gene are WNHNN and SYGVQD (reference sequence). DNA of the CDR3: TGCGCCAGCAGTGACTCCGGGCAGGGTGAGGATGAGCAGTTCTTC. This sequence encodes CASSDSGQGEDEQFF.

This clone was observed a single time. This chain links TRBV7-6 with TRBJ1-1; weak D call: TRBD1 (5 bases). Trimming pared 0 bases from V and 8 bases from J, leaving 10 bases between. CDR1 is SGHVS and CDR2 is FNYEAQ in the germline V gene. CDR3 size: 13 residues. The DNA of the CDR3 is TGTGCCAGCAGCTTAGCGAAAGGACAAGAAGCTTTCTTT. Its translation: CASSLAKGQEAFF.

The chain joins TRBV6-6 to TRBJ1-2; the match to TRBD1 covers 8 bases. Losses at the gene ends were 6 bases for V and 3 bases for J; bases not matched to a gene: 3. This CDR3 has 13 residues. Germline assignment: CDR1 MNHNY and CDR2 SVGAGI (reference sequence). The CDR3 loop is CASSPGQDYGYTF. CDR3 DNA sequence: TGTGCCAGCAGCCCGGGACAGGACTATGGCTACACCTTC.

V usage is TRBV6-6 and J usage is TRBJ2-7; D possibly corresponds to TRBD2 (6 bases). Trimming cost V 5 bases and J 2 bases, with 10 bases left between them. Germline CDR1 and CDR2: MNHNY and SVGAGI (reference sequence). The CDR3 contains 13 residues. The CDR3 is CASSRDSAYEQYF. DNA for the CDR3: TGTGCCAGCAGTCGGGACTCCGCCTACGAGCAGTACTTC.

This chain uses TRBV5-1 with TRBJ2-3; no clear D gene. CDR3 size: 15 residues. Germline V gene sequence: CDR1 SGHRS, CDR2 YFSETQ. The V end lost 0 bases, the J end lost 4 bases, and 12 bases lay between the germline ends. CDR3 DNA sequence: TGCGCCAGCAGCTTGGGAGTAGCAATCCCAGATACGCAGTATTTT. Encoded protein: CASSLGVAIPDTQYF. The whole variable domain, remainder taken from reference TRBV5-1 and TRBJ2-3, is KAGVTQTPRYLIKTRGQQVTLSCSPISGHRSVSWYQQTPGQGLQFLFEYFSETQRNKGNFPGRFSGRQFSNSRSEMNVSTLELGDSALYLCASSLGVAIPDTQYFGPGTRLTVL.

The CDR3 spells CASSSIRSTGELFF. The CDR3, as DNA: TGTGCCAGCAGCTCCATACGGAGCACCGGGGAGCTGTTTTTT. The rearrangement links TRBV11-2 to TRBJ2-2; D remains ambiguous. This CDR3 contains 14 residues. Germline V gene sequence: CDR1 SGHAT, CDR2 FQNNGV. The V and J ends lost 4 bases and 4 bases respectively, with 10 bases between them.